This section outlines one T cell receptor (beta chain) sequence together with its context. Amplification targeted the TCR beta CDR3 regions, with RNA transcripts as the source material. RT-PCR in the first round used HTBI primers; a second-round multiplex PCR followed. TCRdb called the multiplex PCR reads again in MiXCR, with one record for every CDR3 protein. The sample yields around 1.1 million distinct CDR3 sequences, approximately 35% seen once. The sample comes from a study of Graves' ophthalmopathy and Graves' hyperthyroidism. The V gene lost 4 bases and the J gene lost 3 bases, with 7 bases spanning the gap. This CDR3 is 12 amino acids long. Germline loops: CDR1 SGHVS, CDR2 FNYEAQ.

The receptor's source is an adult man with Graves' hyperthyroidism. Sequenced: peripheral blood or thyroid tissue (not recorded which). The rearrangement joins TRBV7-6 to TRBJ2-7; D unresolved. The CDR3 spells CASSSKFYEQYF. For the CDR3, the DNA is TGTGCCAGCAGCTCTAAATTCTACGAGCAGTACTTC.